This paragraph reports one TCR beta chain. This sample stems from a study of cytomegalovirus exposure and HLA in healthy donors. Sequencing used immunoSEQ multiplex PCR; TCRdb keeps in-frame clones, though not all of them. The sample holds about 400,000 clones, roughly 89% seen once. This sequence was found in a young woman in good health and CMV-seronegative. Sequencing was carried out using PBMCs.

In DNA, the CDR3 is TGTGCCAGCAGTTTACGACAGAAAGACTCCTACGAGCAGTACTTC. It yields the protein CASSLRQKDSYEQYF. This sequence joins TRBV27 and TRBJ2-7, with a tentative D call TRBD1 (5 bases). Trimming cost V 2 bases and J 0 bases, with 11 bases left between them. From germline, CDR1 is MNHEY and CDR2 SMNVEV (reference sequence). This CDR3 comprises 15 residues.